Listed below are T cell receptor beta chains from one sample, sequenced in a study of shared clonotypes between healthy human individuals. Libraries were prepared by immunoSEQ multiplex PCR; TCRdb keeps only in-frame clonotypes and omits some of them. The sample has around 510,000 clones; around three quarters are singletons. Source material: PBMCs. The receptors here all came from a woman in her 40s in good health. Some clones in this sample may be carry-over from other donors' samples. Each CDR3 is given with its conserved first and last residue. A D gene is named only where the DNA matches it firmly. Part of the rows lack a size; the others show once, few, many or a class for expanded clones.

CDR3 DNA,CDR3 protein,clone size,J gene,V gene,D gene
TGTGCCAGCAGCCTCGCGGTGACCTACAATGAGCAGTTCTTC,CASSLAVTYNEQFF,-,TRBJ2-1,TRBV7-9,-
TGTGCCAGCAGTTACTACCCCAGCGGGTCCTACGAGCAGTACTTC,CASSYYPSGSYEQYF,-,TRBJ2-7,TRBV6-6,-
TGTGCCAGCAGCCACACCCTAGGCCAAGAGACCCAGTACTTC,CASSHTLGQETQYF,-,TRBJ2-5,TRBV11-2,-
TGTGCCAGCAGCCCCCGACTAGCGGACTACAATGAGCAGTTCTTC,CASSPRLADYNEQFF,-,TRBJ2-1,TRBV7-3,TRBD2
TGCGCCAGCAGCTCCCGAAGAGGGGCGGGAGGGCCGAACACCGGGGAGCTGTTTTTT,CASSSRRGAGGPNTGELFF,-,TRBJ2-2,TRBV5-1,TRBD2
TGTGCCAGCAGCCAAGACCCCAGCGACAGGACAGCGGTCTACGAGCAGTACTTC,CASSQDPSDRTAVYEQYF,-,TRBJ2-7,TRBV14,-
TGTGCCAGCAGTACAACTGGAAACACCATATATTTT,CASSTTGNTIYF,-,TRBJ1-3,TRBV28,-
TGTGCCAGCAGCTTTCGAAGTGGCGGGAAAGAGACCCAGTACTTC,CASSFRSGGKETQYF,-,TRBJ2-5,TRBV11-3,-
TGCGCCAGCAGCCCCTGGACAGGGAGCACAGATACGCAGTATTTT,CASSPWTGSTDTQYF,-,TRBJ2-3,TRBV5-1,TRBD1
TGTGCCAGCAGTGAGCTGGGGGGCCGGAATGAAAAACTGTTTTTT,CASSELGGRNEKLFF,-,TRBJ1-4,TRBV6-1,-
TGTGCCAGCAGCTTACAATCGGGCAGAACAGATACGCAGTATTTT,CASSLQSGRTDTQYF,-,TRBJ2-3,TRBV7-9,-
TGCGCCAGCAGCGCGATAGGGGGTTATGGCTACACCTTC,CASSAIGGYGYTF,-,TRBJ1-2,TRBV5-1,-
TGTGCCAGCGGGCGGGACTATAACACCGGGGAGCTGTTTTTT,CASGRDYNTGELFF,-,TRBJ2-2,TRBV28,TRBD2
TGTGCCAGCAGTGAACGGATAGATGGGCTCTATGGCTACACCTTC,CASSERIDGLYGYTF,once,TRBJ1-2,TRBV25-1,-
TGCAGTGCCTTGCGGACAGAAGCTTTCTTT,CSALRTEAFF,-,TRBJ1-1,TRBV20-1,-
TGCAGCGTTGAAGGGGTGGAAATTTATGGCTACACCTTC,CSVEGVEIYGYTF,-,TRBJ1-2,TRBV29-1,-
TGTGCCAGCAGCCACAGCCCCTACGAGCAGTACTTC,CASSHSPYEQYF,-,TRBJ2-7,TRBV6-5,-
TGTGCCAGCAGTTGGGGGGGAGGGAGCGAGCAGTACTTC,CASSWGGGSEQYF,once,TRBJ2-7,TRBV28,TRBD2
TGTGCCAGCAGCCCGGGGGCTAGCACAGATACGCAGTATTTT,CASSPGASTDTQYF,-,TRBJ2-3,TRBV11-3,-
TGTGCCAGCAAAACAGGGGGAGGGGCTACTGAAAAACTGTTTTTT,CASKTGGGATEKLFF,-,TRBJ1-4,TRBV28,TRBD1
TGTGCCAGCAGTTTGGCAGGACGGGGCTATGGCTACACCTTC,CASSLAGRGYGYTF,-,TRBJ1-2,TRBV28,-
TGTGCCAGCCTACCGGGACGCGGCACAGATACGCAGTATTTT,CASLPGRGTDTQYF,-,TRBJ2-3,TRBV2,-
TGCGCCAGCAGCTTGGGACAGGGGGCCTCCGGGGAGCTGTTTTTT,CASSLGQGASGELFF,-,TRBJ2-2,TRBV5-1,TRBD1
TGTGCCAGCTTCCCAGACAGGAACACTGAAGCTTTCTTT,CASFPDRNTEAFF,-,TRBJ1-1,TRBV2,-
TGCGCCAGCAGCTTGGGTTATAACACTGAAGCTTTCTTT,CASSLGYNTEAFF,once,TRBJ1-1,TRBV5-1,-
TGTGCCCGGAGGGTCGGGGGGGGAAGTGCGAACACTGAAGCTTTCTTT,CARRVGGGSANTEAFF,many,TRBJ1-1,TRBV30,-
TGTGCCAGCAGGGGACTAGCGGATGGGTCTGAGCAGTTCTTC,CASRGLADGSEQFF,few,TRBJ2-1,TRBV27,TRBD2